These 32 T cell receptor beta chains originate from one sample sequenced in a study of OX40 agonist ivuxolimab in advanced cancers. Clones were sequenced by immunoSEQ multiplex PCR, and TCRdb holds only the in-frame ones, with some missing. The repertoire holds 35,000 or so clones, with roughly 72% as singletons. The specimen was CD4+ or CD8+ T cells sorted from blood, collected in a trial of the OX40 agonist ivuxolimab. The receptor source for this set is an adult with an advanced solid tumor such as melanoma, head and neck, liver or kidney cancer.

The chain has TRBV27 and TRBJ1-5; TRBD1 is a possible D gene (5 bases). CDR3 length: 15 amino acids. Trimming took 1 base from V and 7 from J, leaving 14 bases between them. Germline CDR1 reads MNHEY; CDR2 reads SMNVEV (reference sequence). CDR3 protein: CASSLLGRRGQPQHF. The CDR3 coding sequence is TGTGCCAGCAGTTTATTGGGACGTCGTGGGCAGCCCCAGCATTTT.

Relative to its sample, this clone is hyperexpanded. V is TRBV19 and J is TRBJ1-6; D is possibly TRBD1 (6 bases). V was shortened by 4 bases and J by 7 bases, with 11 bases between the two germline ends. Germline V gene lookup returns CDR1 LNHDA and CDR2 SQIVND (reference sequence). The CDR3 runs to 14 residues. In DNA form, the CDR3 reads TGTGCCAGTAGTAGCGACAGGATCAATTCACCCCTCCACTTT. Translation: CASSSDRINSPLHF.

The rearrangement links TRBV6-6 to TRBJ2-1; 8 nucleotides align to TRBD2. Germline trimming cut 4 bases from V and 5 bases from J; bases unmatched to any gene: 4. The CDR3 spans 14 residues. Per germline, CDR1 MNHNY and CDR2 SVGAGI (reference sequence). The CDR3: CASSSRGANNEQFF. The CDR3 nucleotides read TGTGCCAGCAGTTCGCGGGGGGCCAACAATGAGCAGTTCTTC.

This chain uses TRBV14 with TRBJ1-2; no definite D call. With 0 bases removed from V and 1 base from J, the gap between germline ends came to 15 bases. The length of the CDR3 is 17 residues. Per germline, CDR1 SGHDN and CDR2 FVKESK. CDR3 nucleotide sequence: TGTGCCAGCAGCCAAGAAATGTGGGGAACTCATAACTATGGCTACACCTTC. Encoded protein: CASSQEMWGTHNYGYTF.

This clone was recorded once. This chain uses TRBV11-2 with TRBJ1-1; D gene uncertain. CDR1 SGHAT and CDR2 FQNNGV come from the germline V gene. This CDR3 comprises 13 residues. Between the trimmed V and J ends, which lost 1 base and 6 bases, there was a span of 9 bases. The CDR3 nucleotides are TGTGCCAGCAGCTTAGCGAACCGGCCTGAAGCTTTCTTT. Its protein is CASSLANRPEAFF. The full variable domain, in which reference TRBV11-2 and TRBJ1-1 provide the parts outside the CDR3, is EAGVAQSPRYKIIEKRQSVAFWCNPISGHATLYWYQQILGQGPKLLIQFQNNGVVDDSQLPKDRFSAERLKGVDSTLKIQPAKLEDSAVYLCASSLANRPEAFFGQGTRLTVV.

The chain links TRBV6-5 to TRBJ1-4; no reliable D call. The CDR3 has 11 amino acids. CDR1 MNHEY and CDR2 SVGAGI come from the germline V gene. V dropped 6 bases and J dropped 6 bases, with 5 bases sitting between them. For the CDR3, the DNA is TGTGCCAGCAGGGAGGATGAAAAACTGTTTTTT. It specifies CASREDEKLFF.

The J gene is TRBJ2-7, the V gene TRBV5-5; D is possibly TRBD1 (5 bases). CDR1 and CDR2 (germline): SGHKS, YYEKEE (reference sequence). Trimming left V 2 bases short and J 2 bases short, with 8 bases between. CDR3 size: 13 residues. CDR3 sequence: CASSFTGPYEQYV. Written as DNA, the CDR3 is TGTGCCAGCAGCTTCACAGGACCCTACGAGCAGTACGTC.

Worth noting for this clone: A much bigger clone sits one base away, suggesting this may be a read error. The chain recombines TRBV6-1 with TRBJ2-7; 9 nucleotides agree with TRBD1. CDR1 is MNHNS and CDR2 is SASEGT in the germline V gene. This CDR3 spans 15 amino acids. V shed 5 bases, J shed 5 bases, and the junction held 10 bases outside the gene matches. CDR3 sequence (DNA): TGTGCCAGCAGTAAATGGCACAGGGGGCCGAACGAGCAGTACTTC. Its translation: CASSKWHRGPNEQYF.

J is TRBJ2-3 and V is TRBV5-4; possible D gene TRBD1, 6 bases. CDR3 length equals 16 residues. Germline-derived CDR1 and CDR2 are SGHNT and YYREEE (reference sequence). V was trimmed by 1 base and J by 0 bases, leaving 12 bases between them. CDR3 DNA: TGTGCCAGCAGCTTGACCCGCAGGGGAAGCACAGATACGCAGTATTTT. Protein sequence: CASSLTRRGSTDTQYF.

The chain joins TRBV7-8 to TRBJ2-1; 9 bases match TRBD2. V dropped 5 bases and J dropped 2; count of bases not matched to a gene: 4. CDR3 size: 15 residues. Germline CDR1 reads SGHVS; CDR2 reads FQNEAQ. This CDR3 reads CASSPSGGTYNEQFF. CDR3 DNA: TGTGCCAGCAGCCCCAGCGGGGGGACCTACAATGAGCAGTTCTTC.

About this clone itself: Germline is not matched at one junction end, which may reflect a read error. The chain uses TRBV5-3 and TRBJ1-2, with TRBD1 as a possible D gene (5 bases). TRBV5-3 is annotated as an ORF whose role is uncertain. This CDR3 is built from 11 residues. Here the CDR3 reads CASSLYGAPTF. Written as DNA, the CDR3 is TGTGCCAGCAGCTTGTATGGGGCGCCCACCTTC.

The V call is TRBV18, the J call TRBJ1-1, with a weak D call TRBD1 (6 bases). This CDR3 spans 17 amino acids. Germline V lookup: CDR1 KGHSH, CDR2 LQKENI. The germline V and J ends were trimmed by 4 bases and 10 bases, with 28 bases remaining between them. CDR3 residues: CASSLLLVRGHRQGAFF. As DNA, the CDR3 is TGTGCCAGCTCACTCTTACTTGTCAGGGGTCACCGTCAGGGAGCTTTCTTT. Based on the CDR3 plus reference TRBV18 and TRBJ1-1, the full variable domain is NAGVMQNPRHLVRRRGQEARLRCSPMKGHSHVYWYRQLPEEGLKFMVYLQKENIIDESGMPKERFSAEFPKEGPSILRIQQVVRGDSAAYFCASSLLLVRGHRQGAFFGQGTRLTVV.

This clone was observed a single time. This sequence joins TRBV7-2 and TRBJ2-5; 7 bases align to TRBD1. The CDR3 totals 14 residues. V shed 5 bases, J shed 1 base, and the junction held 4 bases outside the gene matches. CDR1 SGHTA and CDR2 FQGNSA come from the germline V gene. The CDR3 DNA follows: TGTGCCAGCAGCCCACGGGACAGCCAAGAGACCCAGTACTTC. Translating gives CASSPRDSQETQYF.

This clone was found once. The chain recombines TRBV6-1 with TRBJ2-7; D may correspond to TRBD1 or TRBD2 (6 bases each). The ends were cut back, 3 bases at V and 2 bases at J, with 11 bases in the middle. Germline V lookup: CDR1 MNHNS, CDR2 SASEGT. CDR3 length equals 14 residues. In DNA, the CDR3 is TGTGCCAGCAGTGATACCGGGGGCCCCTACGAGCAGTACGTC. Its protein is CASSDTGGPYEQYV.

The rearrangement links TRBV4-2 to TRBJ1-6, with 7 bases identical to TRBD1. CDR1 is LGHNA, CDR2 YNFKEQ, per germline. This CDR3 region has 18 residues. The V gene end was trimmed by 0 bases and the J gene end by 1 base; junction bases not matched to a gene: 6. CDR3 residues: CASSQDSRGASYNSPLHF. DNA of the CDR3: TGTGCCAGCAGCCAAGATTCCAGGGGGGCTTCCTATAATTCACCCCTCCACTTT.

This clone turned up a few times. The V and J genes are TRBV11-3 and TRBJ2-7; 8 bases agree with TRBD1. Per germline, CDR1 SGHNT and CDR2 YENEEA. V dropped 3 bases and J dropped 5; count of bases not matched to a gene: 3. The CDR3 has 13 residues. CDR3 coding DNA: TGTGCCAGCAGCTTGATGACAGGGGACGAGCAGTACTTC. Its protein product is CASSLMTGDEQYF. Full variable domain (rest looked up from reference TRBV11-3 and TRBJ2-7): EAGVVQSPRYKIIEKKQPVAFWCNPISGHNTLYWYLQNLGQGPELLIRYENEEAVDDSQLPKDRFSAERLKGVDSTLKIQPAELGDSAVYLCASSLMTGDEQYFGPGTRLTVT.

The V gene is TRBV5-4, the J gene TRBJ2-3, with 7 nucleotides matching TRBD2. CDR3 length equals 15 residues. V trimming: 3 bases; J trimming: 0 bases; junction bases outside the gene matches: 4. The germline CDR1 and CDR2 sequences are SGHNT and YYREEE (reference sequence). This chain's CDR3 is CASSSSGTSTDTQYF. The DNA of the CDR3 is TGTGCCAGCAGCTCTAGCGGAACTAGCACAGATACGCAGTATTTT.

The chain carries TRBV5-1 and TRBJ1-1; D is ambiguous. V was clipped by 1 base and J by 4 bases, with 11 bases between them. CDR1 is SGHRS, CDR2 YFSETQ, per germline. The CDR3 runs 14 residues. The CDR3 reads CASSLQAVGTEAFF. CDR3 nucleotide sequence: TGCGCCAGCAGCTTGCAGGCGGTCGGCACTGAAGCTTTCTTT.

This chain joins TRBV6-4 and TRBJ2-3; D gene ambiguous. This CDR3 contains 13 residues. Trimming shortened V by 5 bases and J by 0 bases, and 6 bases separated the two germline ends. Germline CDR1 MRHNA, CDR2 SNTAGT. The CDR3 DNA reads TGTGCCAGCAGTAAACTAAGCACAGATACGCAGTATTTT. This gives the protein CASSKLSTDTQYF.

This chain uses TRBV19 with TRBJ2-2; D is possibly TRBD1 or TRBD2 (5 bases each). The CDR3 runs to 15 residues. V was pared by 7 bases and J by 7 bases, with 19 bases between. Germline V CDR1 and CDR2: LNHDA, SQIVND (reference sequence). CDR3 in DNA: TGTGCCAGTACCGGTCCGCAGGGAGCGGTCGGGGAGCTGTTTTTT. As protein: CASTGPQGAVGELFF.

This clone is medium-sized in the sample. This chain uses TRBV5-6 with TRBJ1-1; no reliable D call. The germline V and J ends were trimmed by 3 bases and 1 base, with 13 bases remaining between them. The CDR3 has 15 residues. CDR1 is SGHDT, CDR2 YYEEEE, per germline. The CDR3 DNA sequence: TGTGCCAGCAGCTGGGGAGAATCCCCGAACACTGAAGCTTTCTTT. Amino acid sequence: CASSWGESPNTEAFF.

The V and J genes are TRBV6-4 and TRBJ1-1; 7 bases align to TRBD1. From germline, CDR1 is MRHNA and CDR2 SNTAGT. Trimming removed 4 bases from V and 5 bases from J; junction bases left unmatched: 7. This CDR3 spans 14 amino acids. CDR3 sequence: CASSVEGASTEAFF. In DNA, the CDR3 is TGTGCCAGCAGTGTAGAGGGGGCGAGTACTGAAGCTTTCTTT.

V usage is TRBV5-1 and J usage is TRBJ2-3; 11 bases line up with TRBD2. From germline, CDR1 is SGHRS and CDR2 YFSETQ. The CDR3 loop spans 18 amino acids. Trimming at V came to 4 bases and at J to 0 bases, leaving 10 bases not matched to a gene. This chain's CDR3 is CASSPRTSGPPSTDTQYF. In DNA form, the CDR3 reads TGCGCCAGCAGCCCACGGACTAGCGGGCCTCCGAGCACAGATACGCAGTATTTT.

This clone is medium-sized within its sample. The chain carries TRBV10-2 and TRBJ1-1, with D unresolved. The ends were cut back, 0 bases at V and 4 bases at J, with 9 bases in the middle. Germline-derived CDR1 and CDR2 are WSHSY and SAAADI. The CDR3 is made up of 14 amino acids. CDR3 DNA: TGCGCCAGCAGTGAGTCGCAGGCTGGCACTGAAGCTTTCTTT. It is translated as CASSESQAGTEAFF.

J is TRBJ1-2 and V is TRBV7-2, with a possible D match to TRBD1 (5 bases). This CDR3 is 13 amino acids long. Per the germline V gene, CDR1 is SGHTA and CDR2 is FQGNSA. Trimming cost V 0 bases and J 7 bases, with 9 bases left between them. CDR3 in amino acids: CASSLAGAGGYTF. For the CDR3, the DNA is TGTGCCAGCAGCTTAGCAGGGGCAGGTGGCTACACCTTC.

The chain links TRBV6-5 to TRBJ2-7; D possibly matches TRBD1 or TRBD2 (5 bases each). Trimming shortened V by 6 bases and J by 7 bases, and 22 bases separated the two germline ends. The CDR3 covers 15 residues. The V gene's germline CDR1 is MNHEY and CDR2 SVGAGI. CDR3 nucleotide sequence: TGTGCCAGCAGCCTTCCCTCGGGGCACTCTGGAGAGCAGTACTTC. It encodes CASSLPSGHSGEQYF.

The chain carries TRBV30 and TRBJ1-5, with TRBD1 matching over 9 bases. J gave up 4 bases and V 5 bases, and 15 bases lay outside the gene matches. Germline V gene lookup returns CDR1 GTSNPN and CDR2 SVGIG (reference sequence). The CDR3 totals 17 residues. The CDR3: CAWALGTGPLMNQPQHF. CDR3 DNA sequence: TGTGCCTGGGCCCTCGGGACAGGGCCCTTGATGAATCAGCCCCAGCATTTT.

This sequence joins TRBV23-1 and TRBJ1-3; maybe TRBD1 (5 bases). TRBV23-1 is classed as an ORF, of uncertain function. V gave up 6 bases and J gave up 0 bases, with 18 bases separating them. The CDR3 contains 17 residues. In DNA, the CDR3 is TGCGCCAGCAGGGGACGGGGCAGCACTTACTCTGGAAACACCATATATTTT. Its protein product is CASRGRGSTYSGNTIYF.

The chain links TRBV7-9 to TRBJ1-6, with D possibly TRBD1 on 5 matching bases. V was pared by 3 bases and J by 5 bases, with 14 bases between. The V gene's germline CDR1 is SEHNR and CDR2 FQNEAQ (reference sequence). The CDR3 is 16 residues long. The CDR3 region is CASSFRGAGDNSPLHF. DNA for the CDR3: TGTGCCAGCAGCTTTAGGGGCGCAGGTGATAATTCACCCCTCCACTTT.

The J gene is TRBJ1-1, the V gene TRBV6-5; possibly TRBD1 for D (5 bases). Germline lookup yields CDR1 MNHEY and CDR2 SVGAGI. V lost 7 bases to trimming and J lost 1 base, with 10 bases between them. The CDR3 has 13 residues. The CDR3 DNA follows: TGTGCCAGCAATGGGGGAGAGAACACTGAAGCTTTCTTT. Protein sequence: CASNGGENTEAFF.

This clone has only a few counts. For the CDR3, the DNA is TGTGCCAGCAGCTTAGTCTACGGACTTGAAGCTTTCTTT. Protein: CASSLVYGLEAFF. V usage is TRBV7-6 and J usage is TRBJ1-1; D unresolved. V was pared by 1 base and J by 7 bases, with 10 bases between. Germline V gene sequence: CDR1 SGHVS, CDR2 FNYEAQ. There are 13 residues in the CDR3.

This chain joins TRBV10-3 and TRBJ2-2; 9 nucleotides match TRBD1. The CDR3 covers 16 residues. V trimming: 7 bases; J trimming: 2 bases; junction bases outside the gene matches: 8. The germline V gene has CDR1 ENHRY and CDR2 SYGVKD. The CDR3 DNA is TGTGCCATCAAGACCGGACAGGGGTTTAACACCGGGGAGCTGTTTTTT. Its protein product is CAIKTGQGFNTGELFF.